This T cell receptor (beta chain) was sequenced in a study of identical twins. Germline CDR1 and CDR2: LNHDA and SQIVND (reference sequence). There are 14 residues in the CDR3. V dropped 6 bases and J dropped 7; count of bases not matched to a gene: 7. This clonotype was recorded a few times. Its matching antigen is unknown. Study-wide points: The more abundant beta clonotypes in cord blood had fewer insertions, and memory repertoires did not show this.

In TCRdb, the 5' RACE reads were re-called with MiXCR into one record per CDR3 protein. The data hold around 650,000 distinct CDR3 sequences, with roughly 7.2% observed a single time. The data were also submitted as part of a second study, on yellow fever vaccine responses in identical twins.

This sequence was found in a woman younger than 35 in good health. The source material was PBMCs. The chain couples TRBV19 to TRBJ2-2; TRBD1 matches at 8 bases. DNA for the CDR3: TGTGCCAGTAGGAGAGACAGGGGCGGCGGGGAGCTGTTTTTT. Protein: CASRRDRGGGELFF.